This note documents a single T cell receptor beta chain sequence. Patients of the Seattle cohort, enrolled during active infection, were followed longitudinally. The sample originates from a study of blood T cell repertoires in COVID-19. Study details: The United States, Italy and Spain provided the acute and convalescent COVID-19 samples.

Clones were read by immunoSEQ multiplex PCR, and TCRdb kept only the in-frame ones, dropping some. The sample comprises roughly 260,000 clones, 80% to 95% of which are singletons, and approximately 2.6% rests with the top ten. The CDR3 covers 15 residues. In germline, CDR1 is KGHDR, CDR2 SFDVKD. V was clipped by 0 bases and J by 1 base, with 7 bases between them. The chain employs TRBV24-1 and TRBJ2-3; D not resolved. The material sequenced was peripheral blood. The source of this sequence is a person aged 18-30 years with COVID-19, enrolled during active disease. CDR3 in DNA: TGTGCCACCAGTGATTTGACACGGGGCACAGATACGCAGTATTTT. Translated, it gives CATSDLTRGTDTQYF.